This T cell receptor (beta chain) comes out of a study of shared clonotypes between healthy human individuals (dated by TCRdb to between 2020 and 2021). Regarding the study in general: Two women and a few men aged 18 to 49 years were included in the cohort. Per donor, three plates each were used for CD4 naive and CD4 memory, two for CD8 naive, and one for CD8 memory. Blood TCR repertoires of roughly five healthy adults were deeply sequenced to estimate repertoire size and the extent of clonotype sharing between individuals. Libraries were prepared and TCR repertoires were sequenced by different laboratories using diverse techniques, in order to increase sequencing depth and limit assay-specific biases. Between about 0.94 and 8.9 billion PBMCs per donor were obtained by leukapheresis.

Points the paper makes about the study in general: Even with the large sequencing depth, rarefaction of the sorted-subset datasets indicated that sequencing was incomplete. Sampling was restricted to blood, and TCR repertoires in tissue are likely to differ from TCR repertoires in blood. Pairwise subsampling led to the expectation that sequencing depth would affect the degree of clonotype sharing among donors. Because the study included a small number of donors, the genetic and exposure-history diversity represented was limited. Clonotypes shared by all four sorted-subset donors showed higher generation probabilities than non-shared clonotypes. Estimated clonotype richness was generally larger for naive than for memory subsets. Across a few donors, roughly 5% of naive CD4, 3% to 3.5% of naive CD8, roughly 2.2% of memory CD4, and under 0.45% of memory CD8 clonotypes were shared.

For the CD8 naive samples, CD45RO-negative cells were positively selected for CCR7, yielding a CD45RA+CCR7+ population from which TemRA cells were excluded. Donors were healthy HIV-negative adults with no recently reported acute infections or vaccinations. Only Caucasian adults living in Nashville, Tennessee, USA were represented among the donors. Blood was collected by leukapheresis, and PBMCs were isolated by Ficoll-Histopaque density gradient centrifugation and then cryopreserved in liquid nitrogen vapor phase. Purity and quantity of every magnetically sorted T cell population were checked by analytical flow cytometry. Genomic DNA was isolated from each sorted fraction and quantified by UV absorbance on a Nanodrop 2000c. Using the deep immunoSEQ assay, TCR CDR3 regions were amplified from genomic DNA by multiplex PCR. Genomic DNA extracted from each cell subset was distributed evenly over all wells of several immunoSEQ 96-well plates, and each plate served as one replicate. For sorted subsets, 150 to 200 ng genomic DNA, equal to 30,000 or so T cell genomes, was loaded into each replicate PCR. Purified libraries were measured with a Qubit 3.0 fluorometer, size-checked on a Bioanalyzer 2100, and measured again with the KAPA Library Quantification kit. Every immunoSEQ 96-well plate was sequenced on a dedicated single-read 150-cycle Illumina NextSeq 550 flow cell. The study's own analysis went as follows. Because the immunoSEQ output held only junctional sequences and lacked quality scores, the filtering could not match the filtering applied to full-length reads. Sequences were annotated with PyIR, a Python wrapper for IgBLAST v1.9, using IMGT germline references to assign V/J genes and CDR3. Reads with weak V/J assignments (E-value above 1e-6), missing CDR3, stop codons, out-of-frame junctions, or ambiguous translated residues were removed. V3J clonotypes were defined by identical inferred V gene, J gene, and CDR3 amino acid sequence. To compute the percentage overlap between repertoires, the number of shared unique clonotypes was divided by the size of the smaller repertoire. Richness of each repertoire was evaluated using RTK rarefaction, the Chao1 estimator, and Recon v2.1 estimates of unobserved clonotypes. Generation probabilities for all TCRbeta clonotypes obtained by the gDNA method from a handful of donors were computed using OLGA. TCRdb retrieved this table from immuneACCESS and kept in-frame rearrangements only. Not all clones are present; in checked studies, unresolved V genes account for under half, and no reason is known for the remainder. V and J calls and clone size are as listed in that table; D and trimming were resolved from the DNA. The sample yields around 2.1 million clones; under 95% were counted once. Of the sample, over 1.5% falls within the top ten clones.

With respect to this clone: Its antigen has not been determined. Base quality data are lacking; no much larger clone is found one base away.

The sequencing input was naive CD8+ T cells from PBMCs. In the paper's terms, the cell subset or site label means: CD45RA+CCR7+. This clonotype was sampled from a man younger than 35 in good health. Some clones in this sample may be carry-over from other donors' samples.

The CDR3 region: CASSVSSGIWSDTQYF. The nucleotide sequence reads as follows: TGTGCCAGTAGTGTCTCTAGCGGGATATGGAGTGATACGCAGTATTTT. Recombination linked TRBV19 to TRBJ2-3; 9 central bases correspond to TRBD2. After removal of 5 bases from V and 6 bases from J, the junction retains 12 bases not matched to a gene. The CDR3 starts with the cysteine, ends with the phenylalanine, and has 16 residues. CDR3 DNA only is kept here, 48 bases in frame from base 1. The germline V gene (reference sequence) sets CDR1 to LNHDA and CDR2 to SQIVND.